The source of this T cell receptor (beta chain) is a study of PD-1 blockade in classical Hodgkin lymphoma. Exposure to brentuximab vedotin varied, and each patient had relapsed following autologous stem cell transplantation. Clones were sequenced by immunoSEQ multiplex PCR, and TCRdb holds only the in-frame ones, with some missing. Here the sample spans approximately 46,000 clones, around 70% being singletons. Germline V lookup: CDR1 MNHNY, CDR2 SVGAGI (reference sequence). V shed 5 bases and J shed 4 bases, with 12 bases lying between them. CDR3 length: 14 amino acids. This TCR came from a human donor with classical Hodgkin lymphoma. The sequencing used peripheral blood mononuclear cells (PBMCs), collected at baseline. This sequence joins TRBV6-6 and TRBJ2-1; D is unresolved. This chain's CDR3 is CASSELSGYNEQFF. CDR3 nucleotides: TGTGCCAGCAGTGAGCTAAGTGGGTACAATGAGCAGTTCTTC.